Following are 17 T cell receptor beta chains from one sample sequenced in a study of blood T cell repertoires in COVID-19. The repertoire was sequenced with immunoSEQ multiplex PCR; TCRdb's copy has only in-frame clones and lacks some. Here the sample spans about 160,000 clones, approximately 86% being singletons. The source material was PBMCs or T cells enriched from blood (not recorded which). The receptors stem from a man aged 55 to 70 who had recovered from COVID-19.

The V call is TRBV7-2, the J call TRBJ2-5; 8 bases match TRBD1. Trimming cost V 6 bases and J 4 bases; bases outside gene matches: 16. The CDR3 totals 17 residues. Germline assignment: CDR1 SGHTA and CDR2 FQGNSA. The CDR3 sequence: CASSPATGQATPETQYF. CDR3 sequence (DNA): TGTGCCAGCAGTCCTGCGACGGGACAGGCGACCCCAGAGACCCAGTACTTC.

The chain carries TRBV5-8 and TRBJ1-2; 10 bases match TRBD1. Germline CDR1 reads SGHTS; CDR2 reads YDEGEE. This CDR3 comprises 13 residues. With 2 bases clipped from V and 10 bases from J, the junction kept 5 bases outside the gene matches. Here the CDR3 DNA reads TGTGCCAGCAGCTTTGGGACAGGGGTTGACTACACCTTC. Translated: CASSFGTGVDYTF.

This chain links TRBV19 with TRBJ1-2; no clear D. The germline gives CDR1 LNHDA, CDR2 SQIVND (reference sequence). The CDR3 consists of 17 residues. V lost 5 bases, J lost 2 bases, and 21 bases lay in between. In nucleotides, the CDR3 is TGTGCCAGTAGTTTCCCCCAGTCAATAGCCCAGAACTATGGCTACACCTTC. Its translation is CASSFPQSIAQNYGYTF.

A single count supports this clone. The gene calls are TRBV6-1 and TRBJ1-4, with a tentative D call TRBD1 (5 bases). CDR1 is MNHNS and CDR2 is SASEGT in the germline V gene. The CDR3 consists of 15 residues. The ends were cut back, 3 bases at V and 4 bases at J, with 12 bases in the middle. The CDR3 coding sequence is TGTGCCAGCAGTGAGGGCGGGGCGCTTAATGAAAAACTGTTTTTT. Translating gives CASSEGGALNEKLFF.

The chain recombines TRBV28 with TRBJ2-7; no reliable D call. Germline V gene lookup returns CDR1 MDHEN and CDR2 SYDVKM. The ends were cut back, 5 bases at V and 0 bases at J, with 14 bases in the middle. The CDR3 loop spans 15 amino acids. The CDR3 loop reads CASSPTPRSSYEQYF. DNA for the CDR3: TGTGCCAGCAGTCCAACGCCCCGGAGCTCCTACGAGCAGTACTTC.

The rearrangement joins TRBV21-1 to TRBJ2-7; the D call of TRBD1 is as the table states it, not checked on the DNA. TRBV21-1 has pseudogene status. This CDR3 spans 13 amino acids. CDR3 protein: CASSQKQGYEQYF. The CDR3 DNA reads TGTGCCAGCAGCCAAAAACAGGGCTACGAGCAGTACTTC.

This chain joins TRBV7-3 and TRBJ2-7; D is unclear. Germline V gives CDR1 SGHTA, CDR2 FQGTGA. The V and J ends lost 5 bases and 4 bases respectively, with 9 bases between them. CDR3 length: 12 residues. The CDR3 spells CASSPKQYEQYF. CDR3 DNA: TGTGCCAGCAGCCCCAAACAATACGAGCAGTACTTC.

This clone has a handful of counts. This chain uses TRBV7-2 with TRBJ2-1, with TRBD2 identical over 7 bases. J lost 7 bases, V lost 6 bases, and 6 bases had no gene match. The germline V gene encodes CDR1 SGHTA and CDR2 FQGNSA. CDR3 size: 13 residues. The DNA for the CDR3 is TGTGCCAGCAGTTTGGCGGGGGTGAATGAGCAGTTCTTC. This gives the protein CASSLAGVNEQFF.

The CDR3 DNA follows: TGTGCCAGCAGCTTATCTAGCACAGATACGCAGTATTTT. This sequence encodes CASSLSSTDTQYF. This rearrangement joins TRBV5-6 to TRBJ2-3; the D is unclear. Germline CDR1 reads SGHDT; CDR2 reads YYEEEE. This CDR3 spans 13 amino acids. The V and J ends lost 2 bases and 0 bases respectively, with 4 bases between them. Looking up the rest from reference TRBV5-6 and TRBJ2-3 gives the full variable domain: DAGVTQSPTHLIKTRGQQVTLRCSPKSGHDTVSWYQQALGQGPQFIFQYYEEEERQRGNFPDRFSGHQFPNYSSELNVNALLLGDSALYLCASSLSSTDTQYFGPGTRLTVL.

The rearrangement joins TRBV9 to TRBJ2-2; D unclear. Per germline, CDR1 SGDLS and CDR2 YYNGEE. The length of the CDR3 is 14 residues. The V end lost 2 bases, the J end lost 6 bases, and 11 bases lay between the germline ends. CDR3 loop: CASSVSQKPGELFF. The CDR3 DNA follows: TGTGCCAGCAGCGTTTCCCAGAAACCCGGGGAGCTGTTTTTT.

This chain uses TRBV6-5 with TRBJ2-6, with D perhaps TRBD2 (5 bases). CDR1 is MNHEY and CDR2 is SVGAGI in the germline V gene. The CDR3 is 15 residues long. Between the trimmed V and J ends, which lost 8 bases and 0 bases, there was a span of 11 bases. For the CDR3, the DNA is TGTGCCAGCGGGAGCGGTCGCTCTGGGGCCAACGTCCTGACTTTC. This translates into CASGSGRSGANVLTF.

V gene TRBV14 combines with J gene TRBJ2-5; 8 nucleotides agree with TRBD2. Germline-derived CDR1 and CDR2 are SGHDN and FVKESK. The CDR3 spans 17 residues. The J segment lost 5 bases and the V segment lost 3 bases, leaving 14 bases of the junction unmatched. CDR3 in amino acids: CASSQEGLATFRETQYF. Written as DNA, the CDR3 is TGTGCCAGCAGCCAGGAAGGACTAGCAACGTTTCGTGAGACCCAGTACTTC.

This chain links TRBV4-1 with TRBJ1-5; tentatively, D is TRBD1 (5 bases). The CDR3 is 15 amino acids. Germline lookup yields CDR1 MGHRA and CDR2 YSYEKL. Trimming pared 0 bases from V and 6 bases from J, leaving 12 bases between. CDR3 nucleotide sequence: TGCGCCAGCAGCCAAGATGAAGGGGAGGCTCAGCCCCAGCATTTT. Protein: CASSQDEGEAQPQHF.

The rearrangement uses TRBV29-1 and TRBJ2-7, with 8 positions matching TRBD1. The junction had 6 bases not matched to a gene; V was cut back by 4 bases and J by 4 bases. Germline V gives CDR1 SQVTM, CDR2 ANQGSEA. The CDR3 consists of 13 residues. The CDR3, as DNA: TGCAGCGTTGTGACAGGGGCTCCATACGAGCAGTACTTC. Its translation is CSVVTGAPYEQYF.

This clone came up once. V gene TRBV7-3 combines with J gene TRBJ2-7, with 9 bases aligning to TRBD1. CDR3 length: 14 residues. J was trimmed by 0 bases and V by 5 bases; bases with no gene match: 2. The germline CDR1 and CDR2 sequences are SGHTA and FQGTGA. The CDR3 nucleotides read TGTGCCAGCAGCAGGACAGGGGCCTCCTACGAGCAGTACTTC. It translates to CASSRTGASYEQYF. Full variable domain (rest looked up from reference TRBV7-3 and TRBJ2-7): GAGVSQTPSNKVTEKGKYVELRCDPISGHTALYWYRQSLGQGPEFLIYFQGTGAADDSGLPNDRFFAVRPEGSVSTLKIQRTERGDSAVYLCASSRTGASYEQYFGPGTRLTVT.

The chain joins TRBV7-6 to TRBJ2-3; D perhaps matches TRBD2 (5 bases). This CDR3 is 13 amino acids long. The germline V gene encodes CDR1 SGHVS and CDR2 FNYEAQ. V was cut by 3 bases and J by 4 bases, with 8 bases left in between. CDR3 protein: CASSFRDSDTQYF. CDR3 sequence (DNA): TGTGCCAGCAGCTTTCGGGATTCAGATACGCAGTATTTT.

V gene TRBV13 combines with J gene TRBJ2-7, with TRBD2 identical over 9 bases. The CDR3 sequence is 14 residues long. Germline V lookup: CDR1 PRHDT, CDR2 FYEKMQ (reference sequence). Germline trimming cut 5 bases from V and 4 bases from J; bases unmatched to any gene: 6. CDR3 in amino acids: CASSPEREEYEQYF. The CDR3 DNA is TGTGCCAGCAGCCCCGAGCGGGAGGAGTACGAGCAGTACTTC.